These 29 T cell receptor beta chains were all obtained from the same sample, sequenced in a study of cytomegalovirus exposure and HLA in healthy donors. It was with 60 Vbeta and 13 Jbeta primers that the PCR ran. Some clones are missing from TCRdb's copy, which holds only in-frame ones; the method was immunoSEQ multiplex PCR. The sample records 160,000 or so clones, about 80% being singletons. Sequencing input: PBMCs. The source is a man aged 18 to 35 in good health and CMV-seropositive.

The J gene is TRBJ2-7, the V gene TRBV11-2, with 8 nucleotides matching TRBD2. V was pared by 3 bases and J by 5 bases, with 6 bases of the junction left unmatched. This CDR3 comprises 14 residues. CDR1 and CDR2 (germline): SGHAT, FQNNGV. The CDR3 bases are TGTGCCAGCAGCTTTGGCGGGAGGTTAAACGAGCAGTACTTC. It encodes CASSFGGRLNEQYF.

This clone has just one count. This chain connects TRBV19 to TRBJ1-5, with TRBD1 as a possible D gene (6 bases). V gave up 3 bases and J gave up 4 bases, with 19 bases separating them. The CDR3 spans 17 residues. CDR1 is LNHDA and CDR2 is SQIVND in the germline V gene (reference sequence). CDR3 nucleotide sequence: TGTGCCAGTAGTATCGTGTTCGGGACATTCGATAATCAGCCCCAGCATTTT. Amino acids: CASSIVFGTFDNQPQHF.

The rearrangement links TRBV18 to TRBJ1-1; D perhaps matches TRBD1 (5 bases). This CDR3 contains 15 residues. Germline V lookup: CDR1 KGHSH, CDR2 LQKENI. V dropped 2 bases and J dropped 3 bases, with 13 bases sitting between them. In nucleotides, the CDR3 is TGTGCCAGCTCACCAACAACAGGATGGTACACTGAAGCTTTCTTT. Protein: CASSPTTGWYTEAFF. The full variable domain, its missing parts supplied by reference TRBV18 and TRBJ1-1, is NAGVMQNPRHLVRRRGQEARLRCSPMKGHSHVYWYRQLPEEGLKFMVYLQKENIIDESGMPKERFSAEFPKEGPSILRIQQVVRGDSAAYFCASSPTTGWYTEAFFGQGTRLTVV.

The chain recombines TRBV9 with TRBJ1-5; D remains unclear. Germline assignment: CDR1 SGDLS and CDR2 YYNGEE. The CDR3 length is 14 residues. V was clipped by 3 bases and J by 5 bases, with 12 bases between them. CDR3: CASSGAPIDQPQHF. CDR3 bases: TGTGCCAGCAGCGGGGCCCCGATAGATCAGCCCCAGCATTTT.

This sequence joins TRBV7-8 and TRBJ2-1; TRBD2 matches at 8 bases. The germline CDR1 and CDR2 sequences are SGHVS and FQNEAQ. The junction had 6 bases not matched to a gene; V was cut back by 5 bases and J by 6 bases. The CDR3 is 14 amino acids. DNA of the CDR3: TGTGCCAGCAGCCTGGAGGGACTAGTCAATGAGCAGTTCTTC. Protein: CASSLEGLVNEQFF.

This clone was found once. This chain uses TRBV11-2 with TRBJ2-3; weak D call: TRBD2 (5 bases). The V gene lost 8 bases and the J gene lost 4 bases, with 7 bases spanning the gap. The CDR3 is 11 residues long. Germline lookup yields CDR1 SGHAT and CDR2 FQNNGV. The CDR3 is CASASPDTQYF. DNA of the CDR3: TGTGCCAGCGCTAGCCCAGATACGCAGTATTTT.

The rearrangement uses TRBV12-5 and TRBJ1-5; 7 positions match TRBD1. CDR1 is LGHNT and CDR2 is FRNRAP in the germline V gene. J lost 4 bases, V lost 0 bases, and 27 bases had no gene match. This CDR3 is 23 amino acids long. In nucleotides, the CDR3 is TGTGCTAGTGGTTTGGTATCATTTGAGATCTCGGGTACTGGGTACAGGGGAAATCAGCCCCAGCATTTT. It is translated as CASGLVSFEISGTGYRGNQPQHF.

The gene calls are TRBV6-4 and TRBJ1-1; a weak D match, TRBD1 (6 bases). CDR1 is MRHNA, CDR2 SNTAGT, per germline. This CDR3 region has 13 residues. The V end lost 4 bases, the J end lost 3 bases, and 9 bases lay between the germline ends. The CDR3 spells CASSGQADTEAFF. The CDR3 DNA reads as TGTGCCAGCAGTGGACAGGCCGACACTGAAGCTTTCTTT.

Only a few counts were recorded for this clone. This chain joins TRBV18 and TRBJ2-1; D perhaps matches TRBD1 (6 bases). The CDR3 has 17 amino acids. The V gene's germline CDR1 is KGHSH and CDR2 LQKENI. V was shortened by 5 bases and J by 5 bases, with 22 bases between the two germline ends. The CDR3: CASSTNGDIQSDNEQFF. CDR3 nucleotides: TGTGCCAGCTCAACGAATGGGGACATTCAAAGCGACAATGAGCAGTTCTTC.

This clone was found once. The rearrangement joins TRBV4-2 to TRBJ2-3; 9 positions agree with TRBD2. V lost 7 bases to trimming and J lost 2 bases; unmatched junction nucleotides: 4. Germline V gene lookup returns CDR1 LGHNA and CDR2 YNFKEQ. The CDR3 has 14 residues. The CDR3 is CASTGGRATDTQYF. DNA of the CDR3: TGTGCCAGCACAGGCGGGAGGGCCACAGATACGCAGTATTTT.

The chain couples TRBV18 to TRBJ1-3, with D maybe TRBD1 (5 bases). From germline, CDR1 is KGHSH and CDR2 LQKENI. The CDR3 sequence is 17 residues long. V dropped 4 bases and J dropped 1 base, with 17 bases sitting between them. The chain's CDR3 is CASSLSTGGNSGNTIYF. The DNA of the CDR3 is TGTGCCAGCTCACTGTCTACCGGGGGGAATTCTGGAAACACCATATATTTT.

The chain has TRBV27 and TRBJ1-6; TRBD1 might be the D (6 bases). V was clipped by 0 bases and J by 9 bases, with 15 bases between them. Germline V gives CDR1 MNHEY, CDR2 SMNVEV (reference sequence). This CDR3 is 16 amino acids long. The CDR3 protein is CASSLSFQGWSSPLHF. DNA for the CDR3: TGTGCCAGCAGTTTATCCTTCCAGGGGTGGAGTTCACCCCTCCACTTT.

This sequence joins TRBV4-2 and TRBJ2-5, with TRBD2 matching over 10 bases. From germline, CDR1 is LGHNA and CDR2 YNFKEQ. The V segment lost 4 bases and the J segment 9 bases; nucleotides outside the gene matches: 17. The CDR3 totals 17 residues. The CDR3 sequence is CASSPRTSGGPSGAQYF. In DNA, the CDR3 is TGTGCCAGCAGCCCCCGGACTAGCGGAGGTCCGTCGGGGGCCCAGTACTTC.

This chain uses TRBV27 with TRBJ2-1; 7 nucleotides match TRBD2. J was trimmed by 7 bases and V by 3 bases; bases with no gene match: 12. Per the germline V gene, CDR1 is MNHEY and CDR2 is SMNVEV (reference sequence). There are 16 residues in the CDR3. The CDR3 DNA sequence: TGTGCCAGCAGTTTCTCTGCGGGAGTATCTGGGAATGAGCAGTTCTTC. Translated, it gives CASSFSAGVSGNEQFF.

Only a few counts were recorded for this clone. The CDR3 sequence: CASSAGQGLNQPQHF. Here the CDR3 DNA reads TGTGCCAGCAGTGCTGGACAGGGACTTAATCAGCCCCAGCATTTT. The chain joins TRBV6-5 to TRBJ1-5; TRBD1 aligns across 8 bases. The CDR3 has 15 residues. V shed 5 bases, J shed 4 bases, and the junction held 7 bases outside the gene matches. CDR1 is MNHEY, CDR2 SVGAGI, per germline.

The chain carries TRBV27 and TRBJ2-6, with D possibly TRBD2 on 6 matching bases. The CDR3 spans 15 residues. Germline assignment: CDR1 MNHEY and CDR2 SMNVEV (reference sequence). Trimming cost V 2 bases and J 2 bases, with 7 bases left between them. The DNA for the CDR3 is TGTGCCAGCAGTTTAGCGGGGCCTGGGGCCAACGTCCTGACTTTC. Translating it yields CASSLAGPGANVLTF.

The CDR3 nucleotides are TGTGCCAGCAGCTTAGCGGTACTAGCGGGAACCTTCTACGAGCAGTACTTC. Encoded protein: CASSLAVLAGTFYEQYF. This chain links TRBV11-2 with TRBJ2-7; 10 bases are shared with TRBD2. This CDR3 is built from 17 residues. Germline values: CDR1 SGHAT, CDR2 FQNNGV. V gave up 1 base and J gave up 3 bases; unmatched junction bases: 9.

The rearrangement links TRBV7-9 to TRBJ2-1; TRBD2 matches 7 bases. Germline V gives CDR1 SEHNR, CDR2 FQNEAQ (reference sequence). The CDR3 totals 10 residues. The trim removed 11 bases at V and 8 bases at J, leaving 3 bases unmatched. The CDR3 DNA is TGTGCCGGGGCGGGGGATGAGCAGTTCTTC. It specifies CAGAGDEQFF.

CDR3 sequence (DNA): TGTGCCAGCAGCAAAACGATTATTTCGGGGCAGGGAGGGGCAGATACGCAGTATTTT. It encodes CASSKTIISGQGGADTQYF. V usage is TRBV4-2 and J usage is TRBJ2-3; 7 nucleotides line up with TRBD2. Germline trimming cut 5 bases from V and 4 bases from J; bases unmatched to any gene: 21. CDR3 length: 19 amino acids. The V gene's germline CDR1 is LGHNA and CDR2 YNFKEQ.

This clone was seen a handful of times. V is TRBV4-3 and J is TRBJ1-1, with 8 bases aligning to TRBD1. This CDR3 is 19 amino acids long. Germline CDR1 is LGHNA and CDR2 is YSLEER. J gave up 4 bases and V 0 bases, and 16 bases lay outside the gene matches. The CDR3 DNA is TGCGCCAGCAGCCAAGAAATCAGGGGGCGTTTTCGGCTGGGCACTGAAGCTTTCTTT. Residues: CASSQEIRGRFRLGTEAFF.

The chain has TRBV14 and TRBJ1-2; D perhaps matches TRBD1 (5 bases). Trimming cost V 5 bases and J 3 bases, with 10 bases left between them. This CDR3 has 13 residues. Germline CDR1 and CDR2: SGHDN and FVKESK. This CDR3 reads CASSSQGYYGYTF. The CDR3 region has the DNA TGTGCCAGCAGCTCTCAGGGCTACTATGGCTACACCTTC.

CDR3 DNA: TGTGCCAGCTCACCAACCTTACTAGGGGGTTACAATGAGCAGTTCTTC. Encoded protein: CASSPTLLGGYNEQFF. The chain employs TRBV18 and TRBJ2-1, with D possibly TRBD1 on 6 matching bases. CDR3 length equals 16 residues. The V end was cut by 2 bases, the J end by 4 bases, with 15 bases between. Germline CDR1 KGHSH, CDR2 LQKENI.

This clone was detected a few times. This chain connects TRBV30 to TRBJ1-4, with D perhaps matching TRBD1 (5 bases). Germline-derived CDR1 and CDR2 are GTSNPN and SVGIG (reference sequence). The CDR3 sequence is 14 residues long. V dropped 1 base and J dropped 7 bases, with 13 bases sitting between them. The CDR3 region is CAWSAGGDLEKLFF. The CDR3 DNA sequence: TGTGCCTGGAGTGCGGGGGGAGACCTTGAAAAACTGTTTTTT.

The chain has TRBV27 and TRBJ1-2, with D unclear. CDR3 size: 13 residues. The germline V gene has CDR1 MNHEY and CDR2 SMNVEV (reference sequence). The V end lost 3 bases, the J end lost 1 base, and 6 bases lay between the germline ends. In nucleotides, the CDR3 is TGTGCCAGCAGTTTTGCGGGTAACTATGGCTACACCTTC. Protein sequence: CASSFAGNYGYTF.

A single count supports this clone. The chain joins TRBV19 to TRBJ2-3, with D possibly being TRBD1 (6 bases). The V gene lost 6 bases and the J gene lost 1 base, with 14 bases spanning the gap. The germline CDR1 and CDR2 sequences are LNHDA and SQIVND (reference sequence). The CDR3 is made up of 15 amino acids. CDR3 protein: CASRRGIPGTDTQYF. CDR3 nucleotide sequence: TGTGCCAGTAGAAGGGGGATCCCTGGCACAGATACGCAGTATTTT.

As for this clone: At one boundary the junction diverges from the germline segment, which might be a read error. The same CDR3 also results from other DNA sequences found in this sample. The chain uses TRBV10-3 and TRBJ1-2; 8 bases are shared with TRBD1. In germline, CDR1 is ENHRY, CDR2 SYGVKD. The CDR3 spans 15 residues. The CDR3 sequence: CAISESSLGTGGYTF. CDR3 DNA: TGTGCCATCAGCGAGTCGAGTTTGGGGACAGGCGGCTACACCTTC.

The CDR3 bases are TGTGCCAGCAGCTCTTGGACAGGGCACTACACTGAAGCTTTCTTT. Its translation: CASSSWTGHYTEAFF. The rearrangement uses TRBV7-9 and TRBJ1-1; 8 positions agree with TRBD1. Looked up from germline, CDR1 is SEHNR and CDR2 is FQNEAQ (reference sequence). The CDR3 is made up of 15 amino acids. J lost 3 bases, V lost 4 bases, and 7 bases had no gene match.

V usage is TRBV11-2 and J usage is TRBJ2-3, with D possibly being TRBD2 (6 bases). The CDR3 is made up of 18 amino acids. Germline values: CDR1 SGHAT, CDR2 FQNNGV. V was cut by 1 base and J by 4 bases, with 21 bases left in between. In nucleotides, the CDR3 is TGTGCCAGCAGCTTAGCTCCTTCTCCGGGAGACGGGCCAGATACGCAGTATTTT. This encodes CASSLAPSPGDGPDTQYF.

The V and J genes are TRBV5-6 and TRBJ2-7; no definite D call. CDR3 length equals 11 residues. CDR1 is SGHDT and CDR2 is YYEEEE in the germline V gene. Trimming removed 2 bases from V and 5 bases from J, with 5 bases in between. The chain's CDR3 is CASSLRDEQYF. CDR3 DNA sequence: TGTGCCAGCAGCTTACGGGACGAGCAGTACTTC.